This T cell receptor beta chain appears in the sequencing data of a study of cytomegalovirus exposure and HLA in healthy donors. As for the study in general: Researchers found that less than 90% of just under 400 genotyped donors fell within the Caucasian-associated ancestry cluster. Study outcomes and limitations: Specificity for CMV antigens was confirmed in vitro for three of the CMV-associated chains. Most TCR sequences were rare, but some public TCRs occurred in many donors. Later analysis reportedly placed an Asian-associated ancestry cluster below the roughly 680-donor mean in N-insertions.

A multiplex PCR was run with 60 Vbeta primers and 13 Jbeta primers. TCRdb keeps only in-frame clones here, not all; method: immunoSEQ multiplex PCR. The data show 150,000 or so clones, around 76% seen once. To note about this clone: Its matching antigen is unknown.

This CDR3 contains 14 residues. The chain couples TRBV21-1 to TRBJ1-3; TRBD1, the table's D call, was not compared with the DNA. TRBV21-1 is flagged as a pseudogene. This TCR derives from a man aged 35 to 55 in good health and CMV-seronegative. Sequencing used PBMCs. CDR3 sequence: CASTVQGTCNTIYF. As DNA, the CDR3 is TGTGCCAGCACGGTCCAGGGGACATGCAACACCATATATTTT.